This T cell receptor beta chain was captured by sequencing in a study of cytomegalovirus exposure and HLA in healthy donors. On the study more broadly: A later analysis reported the 130 or so validation repertoires used the same platform as the approximately 660 first-cohort repertoires.

The J segment lost 6 bases and the V segment lost 3 bases, leaving 3 bases of the junction unmatched. The CDR3 totals 15 residues. Germline CDR1 and CDR2: ENHRY and SYGVKD. This clone has just one count. Using immunoSEQ multiplex PCR, the repertoire was profiled, and TCRdb retains in-frame clones only, with some absent. The profile shows about 220,000 clones, 75% to 95% of them singletons. The specimen was PBMCs. The receptor's source is a young woman in good health and CMV-seronegative. The V and J genes are TRBV10-3 and TRBJ1-5; 12 bases are a match to TRBD1. This CDR3 reads CAISDGDRGPQPQHF. The CDR3 region has the DNA TGTGCCATCAGTGACGGGGACAGGGGGCCTCAGCCCCAGCATTTT.